These T cell receptor beta chains were read from a single sample in a study of T cell responses to AZD1222 COVID-19 vaccine. Generated by immunoSEQ multiplex PCR, the TCRdb table keeps only in-frame clones and is missing some. The sample records 130,000 or so clones, 70% to 90% being singletons. This sample comprised peripheral blood, obtained on day 0 of AZD1222 vaccination. Receptors originate from an adult in good health. Both conserved end residues are part of each CDR3. The order of the fields is clone size, J gene, V gene, D gene, CDR3 protein, CDR3 DNA. The D gene is left open where the match is weak. A row's size may be missing; if present it is once, few, many or a size class.

NA | TRBJ2-1 | TRBV10-1 | TRBD2 | CASSDRLAGGENEQFF | TGCGCCAGCAGTGACCGACTAGCGGGAGGTGAGAATGAGCAGTTCTTC
NA | TRBJ2-2 | TRBV19 | TRBD1 | CASSTGTGGTGELFF | TGTGCCAGTAGTACCGGGACAGGGGGGACCGGGGAGCTGTTTTTT
NA | TRBJ2-5 | TRBV2 | NA | CASRVQETQYF | TGTGCCAGCAGGGTCCAAGAGACCCAGTACTTC
once | TRBJ1-5 | TRBV9 | NA | CASSQGYNQPQHF | TGTGCCAGCAGCCAGGGGTACAATCAGCCCCAGCATTTT
NA | TRBJ1-1 | TRBV13 | TRBD1 | CASSSQGVGTEAFF | TGTGCCAGCAGCTCTCAGGGGGTGGGCACTGAAGCTTTCTTT
NA | TRBJ2-7 | TRBV5-1 | TRBD2 | CASSFRERDSQQYF | TGCGCCAGCAGCTTTCGGGAGCGGGATTCACAGCAGTACTTC
NA | TRBJ1-4 | TRBV27 | TRBD1 | CASRPGQGEAEKLFF | TGTGCCAGCAGGCCTGGACAGGGGGAAGCCGAAAAACTGTTTTTT
NA | TRBJ2-7 | TRBV27 | NA | CASRGTGSLSYEQYF | TGTGCCAGCAGGGGGACCGGGTCCCTATCCTACGAGCAGTACTTC
NA | TRBJ2-3 | TRBV24-1 | NA | CATSSPDRPGSFTDTQYF | TGTGCCACCAGCTCTCCGGACCGTCCGGGTTCATTCACAGATACGCAGTATTTT
NA | TRBJ2-3 | TRBV7-3 | TRBD2 | CASSHRGGTTDTQYF | TGTGCCAGCAGCCATCGGGGGGGTACCACAGATACGCAGTATTTT
NA | TRBJ1-1 | TRBV10-3 | NA | CAISALAENTEAFF | TGTGCCATCAGTGCCTTGGCGGAGAACACTGAAGCTTTCTTT
NA | TRBJ1-2 | TRBV2 | NA | CASSVRQIAASGYTF | TGTGCCAGCAGTGTCCGACAAATCGCGGCCAGTGGCTACACCTTC
NA | TRBJ2-3 | TRBV7-2 | TRBD2 | CASSLAGASGGHTDTQYF | TGTGCCAGCAGCTTAGCGGGGGCTAGCGGGGGCCACACAGATACGCAGTATTTT
NA | TRBJ2-1 | TRBV18 | NA | CASSPGTGPFYNEQFF | TGTGCCAGCTCACCGGGGACCGGACCTTTTTACAATGAGCAGTTCTTC
NA | TRBJ1-1 | TRBV5-5 | TRBD1 | CASSKGTGPPEAFF | TGTGCCAGCAGCAAGGGGACAGGCCCCCCTGAAGCTTTCTTT
NA | TRBJ2-7 | TRBV5-5 | TRBD1 | CASSLARGRVYEQYF | TGTGCCAGCAGCTTGGCCAGGGGGCGAGTCTACGAGCAGTACTTC
NA | TRBJ2-2 | TRBV7-7 | NA | CASSLGPGYTGELFF | TGTGCCAGCAGCTTGGGTCCAGGGTACACCGGGGAGCTGTTTTTT
NA | TRBJ1-4 | TRBV11-2 | NA | CASSLGWPTNEKLFF | TGTGCCAGCAGCTTAGGCTGGCCAACTAATGAAAAACTGTTTTTT
NA | TRBJ2-1 | TRBV7-9 | NA | CASSLADGGQFF | TGTGCCAGCAGCTTAGCCGACGGGGGGCAGTTCTTC
NA | TRBJ2-1 | TRBV10-2 | TRBD2 | CASLAGGPWEQFF | TGCGCCAGTCTAGCGGGAGGGCCATGGGAGCAGTTCTTC
once | TRBJ1-1 | TRBV7-3 | NA | CASSLTMNTEAFF | TGTGCCAGCAGCTTAACCATGAACACTGAAGCTTTCTTT
NA | TRBJ1-1 | TRBV3-1/TRBV3-2 | NA | CASSQQWNTEAFF | TGTGCCAGCAGCCAACAATGGAACACTGAAGCTTTCTTT
NA | TRBJ1-3 | TRBV11-2 | TRBD1 | CASGPGTGRNTIYF | TGTGCCAGCGGGCCAGGGACAGGGAGAAACACCATATATTTT
once | TRBJ2-5 | TRBV27 | NA | CASSSPLQETQYF | TGTGCCAGCAGTTCCCCCCTCCAAGAGACCCAGTACTTC
NA | TRBJ2-3 | TRBV19 | TRBD2 | CASSWDRLAATDTQYF | TGTGCCAGTAGCTGGGACAGACTAGCGGCCACAGATACGCAGTATTTT
NA | TRBJ1-2 | TRBV7-2 | NA | CASSLGPDTNYGYTF | TGTGCCAGCAGCTTAGGCCCGGACACTAACTATGGCTACACCTTC
NA | TRBJ1-6 | TRBV6-4 | NA | CASSDLGEGSPLHF | TGTGCCAGCAGTGACCTGGGGGAAGGTTCACCCCTCCACTTT
NA | TRBJ2-3 | TRBV6-4 | NA | CASSDSGSPSGDTQYF | TGTGCCAGCAGTGACTCTGGTTCTCCTTCCGGAGATACGCAGTATTTT
NA | TRBJ1-1 | TRBV5-5 | NA | CASSPGGMNTEAFF | TGTGCCAGCAGCCCCGGGGGGATGAACACTGAAGCTTTCTTT
NA | TRBJ2-1 | TRBV7-6 | TRBD2 | CASSPSGGTVPGEQFF | TGTGCCAGCAGCCCCAGCGGGGGGACGGTTCCCGGTGAGCAGTTCTTC
NA | TRBJ2-7 | TRBV6-5 | NA | CASSYGGAGSYEQYF | TGTGCCAGCAGTTACGGGGGGGCAGGGTCCTACGAGCAGTACTTC
NA | TRBJ1-5 | TRBV10-3 | NA | CAISEREGRAQHF | TGTGCCATCAGTGAGAGGGAGGGGCGGGCCCAGCATTTT
few | TRBJ2-4 | TRBV18 | TRBD2 | CASSPIAGGAIQYF | TGTGCCAGCTCACCTATAGCGGGAGGCGCCATTCAGTACTTC
NA | TRBJ2-3 | TRBV19 | NA | CASNMAASFVTDTQYF | TGTGCCAGTAATATGGCGGCATCCTTTGTCACAGATACGCAGTATTTT
NA | TRBJ2-7 | TRBV4-1 | NA | CASSQATDRDYEQYF | TGCGCCAGCAGCCAAGCGACGGATAGGGACTACGAGCAGTACTTC
NA | TRBJ1-1 | TRBV12-3/TRBV12-4 | NA | CASSAVVNTEAFF | TGTGCCAGCAGCGCGGTGGTTAACACTGAAGCTTTCTTT
NA | TRBJ2-1 | TRBV7-2 | NA | CASSSQVGAGAYNEQFF | TGTGCCAGCAGCTCTCAGGTCGGAGCCGGGGCTTACAATGAGCAGTTCTTC
NA | TRBJ1-5 | TRBV4-1 | NA | CASSLTSRERGQPQHF | TGCGCCAGCAGCCTGACAAGTAGGGAGCGTGGTCAGCCCCAGCATTTT
NA | TRBJ1-1 | TRBV6-5 | NA | CASFRGNTEAFF | TGTGCCAGCTTCAGAGGGAACACTGAAGCTTTCTTT
NA | TRBJ2-1 | TRBV3-1/TRBV3-2 | NA | CASSQDGNSYNEQFF | TGTGCCAGCAGCCAAGACGGTAACTCCTACAATGAGCAGTTCTTC
NA | TRBJ1-2 | TRBV9 | TRBD1 | CASSVTGTGAYGYTF | TGTGCCAGCAGCGTCACCGGGACAGGGGCCTATGGCTACACCTTC
NA | TRBJ1-5 | TRBV28 | TRBD1 | CASSLNSGGISPQHF | TGTGCCAGCAGTTTAAATTCAGGGGGGATCAGCCCCCAGCATTTT
NA | TRBJ2-4 | TRBV18 | NA | CASSPYHAKNIQYF | TGTGCCAGCTCACCATACCACGCCAAAAACATTCAGTACTTC
NA | TRBJ2-1 | TRBV7-9 | TRBD1 | CASSTPGQGRGNEQFF | TGTGCCAGCAGCACCCCGGGACAGGGTAGGGGGAATGAGCAGTTCTTC
NA | TRBJ1-5 | TRBV4-3 | NA | CASSPTLYRGNQPQHF | TGCGCCAGCAGCCCTACCCTTTACCGGGGCAATCAGCCCCAGCATTTT
NA | TRBJ2-2 | TRBV9 | NA | CASSSRLSSNTGELFF | TGTGCCAGCAGCTCTCGACTTTCATCGAACACCGGGGAGCTGTTTTTT
NA | TRBJ2-5 | TRBV5-1 | NA | CASSLTGRVQETQYF | TGCGCCAGCAGCTTGACAGGGAGGGTCCAAGAGACCCAGTACTTC
NA | TRBJ1-6 | TRBV6-5 | NA | CASTLLISYNSPLHF | TGTGCCAGCACGCTTCTTATCTCCTATAATTCACCCCTCCACTTT
NA | TRBJ2-7 | TRBV11-2 | NA | CASSPPGVSYEQYF | TGTGCCAGCAGTCCCCCAGGAGTCTCCTACGAGCAGTACTTC
NA | TRBJ2-1 | TRBV3-1/TRBV3-2 | NA | CASSQAPASYNEQFF | TGTGCCAGCAGCCAAGCACCTGCCTCCTACAATGAGCAGTTCTTC
NA | TRBJ2-5 | TRBV3-1/TRBV3-2 | TRBD2 | CASSQGTSSGGYQETQYF | TGTGCCAGCAGCCAAGGCACCAGTAGCGGGGGGTATCAAGAGACCCAGTACTTC
NA | TRBJ1-5 | TRBV19 | NA | CASSIDPGNKRPQHF | TGTGCCAGTAGTATAGATCCAGGGAATAAGCGGCCCCAGCATTTT